The TCR beta chain under discussion was sequenced for a study of shared clonotypes between healthy human individuals. Study in general: Donors, aged 18 to 49, were a couple of women and a few men.

It was into CD45RA+ naive and CD45RA-negative memory subsets that the CD4+ cells were split. The assay used deep level. Repertoires were generated with immunoSEQ multiplex PCR, while TCRdb's copy carries only in-frame clones and drops some. Found here are about 980,000 clones, around 80% of them singletons; the top ten hold about 1.5%. Germline V gene data show CDR1 as GTSNPN and CDR2 as SVGIG (reference sequence). The length of the CDR3 is 14 residues. This clonotype originated in a young man in good health. The sample was memory CD4+ T cells sorted from blood. Subset: CD45RA-negative fraction. The chain uses TRBV30 and TRBJ2-5; TRBD1 aligns across 10 bases. The DNA matches TRBJ2-7 better at its end, which makes the J call doubtful. CDR3: CAWSRGGTGDEQYF. The CDR3 DNA sequence: TGTGCCTGGAGCCGTGGGGGGACAGGGGACGAGCAGTACTTC.